The 9 T cell receptor beta chains given below trace back to one sample, sequenced in a study of T cell responses to AZD1222 COVID-19 vaccine. Method: immunoSEQ multiplex PCR; TCRdb's copy keeps in-frame clones and lacks some. The sample lists some 200,000 clones; approximately 93% were seen once. This specimen consisted of peripheral blood, obtained 28 days after the second AZD1222 dose. Receptors originate from an adult who received the AZD1222 COVID-19 vaccine.

This clone has a single count. The CDR3 loop reads CASSLRWNSPLHF. In DNA, the CDR3 is TGTGCCAGCAGCCTTAGGTGGAATTCACCCCTCCACTTT. The J gene is TRBJ1-6, the V gene TRBV27; D unclear. V lost 6 bases and J lost 7, with 10 bases in between. Germline V gene sequence: CDR1 MNHEY, CDR2 SMNVEV (reference sequence). The CDR3 is 13 amino acids.

The gene calls are TRBV5-4 and TRBJ1-1; 8 bases align to TRBD1. CDR3 length: 14 residues. V dropped 4 bases and J dropped 2; count of bases not matched to a gene: 4. From germline, CDR1 is SGHNT and CDR2 YYREEE (reference sequence). The CDR3 region has the DNA TGTGCCAGCAGCACTGGACAGGGTAACACTGAAGCTTTCTTT. Protein: CASSTGQGNTEAFF.

The chain is built from TRBV7-2 and TRBJ2-7, with D possibly called TRBD1 or TRBD2 (5 bases each). The V gene lost 8 bases and the J gene lost 2 bases, with 13 bases spanning the gap. The length of the CDR3 is 13 residues. Germline V gene lookup returns CDR1 SGHTA and CDR2 FQGNSA. DNA for the CDR3: TGTGCCAGCCGGTCGGGGCCTGCCTACGAGCAGTACTTC. Translation: CASRSGPAYEQYF. Based on the CDR3 plus reference TRBV7-2 and TRBJ2-7, the full variable domain is GAGVSQSPSNKVTEKGKDVELRCDPISGHTALYWYRQSLGQGLEFLIYFQGNSAPDKSGLPSDRFSAERTGGSVSTLTIQRTQQEDSAVYLCASRSGPAYEQYFGPGTRLTVT.

The chain uses TRBV7-2 and TRBJ1-1; possibly TRBD1 for D (6 bases). The CDR3 is 15 amino acids. Germline V CDR1 and CDR2: SGHTA, FQGNSA. Trimming stripped 1 base from V and 1 base from J, with 10 bases between. The CDR3: CASSLVWGQNTEAFF. The CDR3 DNA sequence: TGTGCCAGCAGCTTAGTGTGGGGACAGAACACTGAAGCTTTCTTT.

The table lists this clone with a few counts. The rearrangement joins TRBV6-5 to TRBJ1-2; TRBD1 matches 7 bases. With 0 bases clipped from V and 1 base from J, the junction kept 2 bases outside the gene matches. CDR3 size: 15 residues. The V gene's germline CDR1 is MNHEY and CDR2 SVGAGI. CDR3 sequence reads: CASSYSRDSNYGYTF. The CDR3 nucleotides are TGTGCCAGCAGTTACTCGAGGGACAGTAACTATGGCTACACCTTC.

In DNA, the CDR3 is TGTGCCAGCAAGAGAAATTCCGGGACAGGGAACTATGGCTACACCTTC. Amino acid sequence: CASKRNSGTGNYGYTF. The chain recombines TRBV19 with TRBJ1-2, with 9 bases aligning to TRBD1. The CDR3 consists of 16 residues. V dropped 9 bases and J dropped 2; count of bases not matched to a gene: 13. Looked up from germline, CDR1 is LNHDA and CDR2 is SQIVND (reference sequence).

This clone came up a few times. V gene TRBV11-3 combines with J gene TRBJ2-2, with TRBD1 matching over 12 bases. Germline V gives CDR1 SGHNT, CDR2 YENEEA. The CDR3 runs 16 residues. J was trimmed by 3 bases and V by 5 bases; bases with no gene match: 4. The CDR3 sequence: CASSPGTGGYTGELFF. The CDR3 nucleotides are TGTGCCAGCAGCCCCGGGACAGGGGGCTACACCGGGGAGCTGTTTTTT.

The chain has TRBV27 and TRBJ1-6, with D possibly matching TRBD1 (6 bases). Germline V gene lookup returns CDR1 MNHEY and CDR2 SMNVEV (reference sequence). V lost 5 bases and J lost 6, with 14 bases in between. The CDR3 runs to 15 residues. CDR3: CASSADRVFNSPLHF. The CDR3 nucleotides read TGTGCCAGCAGTGCGGACAGAGTTTTTAATTCACCCCTCCACTTT.

This chain connects TRBV2 to TRBJ1-2, with unresolved D. The CDR3 has 11 residues. Per germline, CDR1 SNHLY and CDR2 FYNNEI. V lost 3 bases and J 4 bases, leaving 3 bases between the germline ends. CDR3 residues: CASSDAYGYTF. The CDR3, as DNA: TGTGCCAGCAGTGATGCCTATGGCTACACCTTC.